Listed here is a single T cell receptor (beta chain). The sample is drawn from a study of blood T cell repertoires in COVID-19. Study overall: Samples came from the United States, Italy and Spain, spanning acute and convalescent COVID-19. Sources were T cells, B-cell-depleted T cells, or PBMCs; the material itself was cDNA or gDNA.

Authors' processing steps: Amplification of reference gene primers was used by the study to estimate nucleated cell counts. Profiled with immunoSEQ multiplex PCR; TCRdb holds only in-frame clones, not every one. D and trimming were read from the DNA, whereas the V and J calls and clone size are those reported in that table. Among roughly 110,000 clones listed, around 90% were seen once. Trimming cost V 3 bases and J 6 bases, with 20 bases left between them. The germline V gene encodes CDR1 DFQATT and CDR2 SNEGSKA (reference sequence). This CDR3 contains 15 residues. Sequenced: peripheral blood. The chain couples TRBV20-1 to TRBJ1-1; D might be TRBD1 (6 bases). The sequence was obtained from a woman between 50 and 59 years old with acute or convalescent COVID-19. The CDR3 bases are TGCAGTGCTAGTCGGAGCGGGGGGGCGGTGGCTGAAGCTTTCTTT. This gives the protein CSASRSGGAVAEAFF.